This T cell receptor beta chain was sequenced during a study of B cell selection in AIRE deficiency. Study outcomes and limitations: Shorter CDR3s marked shared Treg sequences, biased toward few non-templated insertions. In TCRBV usage, CDR3 length and diversity, patient Tconv and Treg cells matched healthy donors. Healthy donors alone shared over 25% of about 3,600 Treg sequences; patients alone 8.5% to 10%. Patient Tconv cells held 25% to 35% of Treg sequences shared by healthy donors.

Clones were read by immunoSEQ multiplex PCR, and TCRdb kept only the in-frame ones, dropping some. Seen here are 20,000 to 25,000 clones, over 90% observed once, and the top ten hold roughly 1.5%. Sorted regulatory T cells were CD4-positive, CD25-high and CD127-low or negative. Turning to this clone: Its target is not known.

J was trimmed by 5 bases and V by 0 bases; bases with no gene match: 14. The V gene's germline CDR1 is SGHTS and CDR2 YDEGEE. This CDR3 region has 18 residues. V is TRBV5-8 and J is TRBJ2-1, with TRBD2 identical over 7 bases. This sequence originates from a human donor in good health. Sequencing was carried out using CD4+CD25+ Tregs sorted from PBMCs. CDR3 in DNA: TGTGCCAGCAGCTTGGGGCTTGTCGCGCGGGAGTACCACAATGAGCAGTTCTTC. It is translated as CASSLGLVAREYHNEQFF. Full variable domain (rest looked up from reference TRBV5-8 and TRBJ2-1): EAGVTQSPTHLIKTRGQQATLRCSPISGHTSVYWYQQALGLGLQFLLWYDEGEERNRGNFPPRFSGRQFPNYSSELNVNALELEDSALYLCASSLGLVAREYHNEQFFGPGTRLTVL.